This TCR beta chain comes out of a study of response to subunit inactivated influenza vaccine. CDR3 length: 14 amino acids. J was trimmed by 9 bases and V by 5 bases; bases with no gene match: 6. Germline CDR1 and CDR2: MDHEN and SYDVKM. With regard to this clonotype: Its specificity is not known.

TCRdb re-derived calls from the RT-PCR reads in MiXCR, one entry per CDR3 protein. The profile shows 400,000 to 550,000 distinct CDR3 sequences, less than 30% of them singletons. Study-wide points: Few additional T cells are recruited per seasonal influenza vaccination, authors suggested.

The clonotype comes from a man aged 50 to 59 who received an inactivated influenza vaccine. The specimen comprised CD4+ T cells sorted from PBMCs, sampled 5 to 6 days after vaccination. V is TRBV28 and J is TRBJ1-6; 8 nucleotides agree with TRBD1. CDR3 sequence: CASSPTGAFSPLHF. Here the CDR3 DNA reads TGTGCCAGCAGTCCGACAGGGGCTTTTTCACCCCTCCACTTT.